This T cell receptor (beta chain) was sequenced in a study of Ad26.COV2.S vaccination and SARS-CoV-2 variants. Looking at the study overall: Ad26.COV2.S was injected intramuscularly once or twice, 56 days apart. Study results and caveats: Comparability of non-spike TCR breadth was observed across vaccine and placebo recipients.

Sample treatment: 15 to 20 received Ad26.COV2.S at low or high dose, single or two shots; roughly five received placebo; per-sample allocation not given. Each sample was drawn 63 days after the first injection (of vaccine or placebo). Vaccine was an Ad26 vector expressing Wuhan-strain SARS-CoV-2 spike. The assay was immunoSEQ multiplex PCR, and TCRdb's table has in-frame clones only and misses some. Among about 420,000 clones listed, approximately 87% were seen once. On this clone itself: Its cognate antigen is unknown.

Germline assignment: CDR1 SGHNT and CDR2 YYREEE (reference sequence). The CDR3 extends over 16 amino acids. V lost 1 base to trimming and J lost 2 bases, with 14 bases between them. The sample in question was peripheral blood, obtained in a trial of Ad26.COV2.S vaccine versus placebo. The clonotype originates from a person aged 18 to 59 who received the Ad26.COV2.S COVID-19 vaccine or a placebo. This chain connects TRBV5-4 to TRBJ2-3, with a weak D call TRBD2 (6 bases). The CDR3 reads CASSLMGTGATDTQYF. The CDR3 nucleotides read TGTGCCAGCAGCTTGATGGGGACGGGAGCCACAGATACGCAGTATTTT.